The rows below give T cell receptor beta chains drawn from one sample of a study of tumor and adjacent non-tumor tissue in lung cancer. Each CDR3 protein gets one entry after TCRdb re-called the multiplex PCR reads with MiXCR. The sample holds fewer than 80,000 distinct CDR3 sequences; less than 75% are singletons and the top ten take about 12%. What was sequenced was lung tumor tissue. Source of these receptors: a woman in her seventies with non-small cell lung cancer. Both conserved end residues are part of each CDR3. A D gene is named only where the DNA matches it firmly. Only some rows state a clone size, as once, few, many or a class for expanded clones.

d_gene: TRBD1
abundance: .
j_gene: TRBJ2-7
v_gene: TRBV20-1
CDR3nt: TGCTGTGCAGAACCGGGACAGCACTACGAGCAGTACTTC
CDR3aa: CCAEPGQHYEQYF

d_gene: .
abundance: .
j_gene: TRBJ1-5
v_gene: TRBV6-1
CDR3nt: TGTGTCAGCAGCGACAGTATGGGCCAGCCCCAACATTTT
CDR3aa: CVSSDSMGQPQHF

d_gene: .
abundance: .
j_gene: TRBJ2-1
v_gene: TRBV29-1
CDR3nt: TGCAGCGCTTGCCCAGAATACAGTGGCAATGAGCAGTTCTTC
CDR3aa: CSACPEYSGNEQFF

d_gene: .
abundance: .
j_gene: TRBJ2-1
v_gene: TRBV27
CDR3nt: TGTGCCAGCAGTTCCGGAGGGGTTTACAATGAGCAGTTCTTC
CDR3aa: CASSSGGVYNEQFF

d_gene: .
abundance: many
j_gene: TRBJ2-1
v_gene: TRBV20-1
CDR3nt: TGCAGTGCTAGAGGGGCACTAGTGGGAGTTCCTCACAATGAGCAGTTCTTC
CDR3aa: CSARGALVGVPHNEQFF

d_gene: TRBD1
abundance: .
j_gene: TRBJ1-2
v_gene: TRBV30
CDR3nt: TGTGCCTGGTTCGCTGGTCTAGGGGGCAAAAGTACTAACTATGGCTACACCTTC
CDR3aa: CAWFAGLGGKSTNYGYTF

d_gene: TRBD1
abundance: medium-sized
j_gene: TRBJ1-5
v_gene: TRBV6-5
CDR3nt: TGTGCCAGCAGTTTGACAGGGAATAGCAATCAGCCCCAGCATTTT
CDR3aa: CASSLTGNSNQPQHF

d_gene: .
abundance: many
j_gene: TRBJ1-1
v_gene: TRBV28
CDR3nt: TGTGCCAGCAGTGGACCGAACACTGAAGCTTTCTTT
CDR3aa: CASSGPNTEAFF

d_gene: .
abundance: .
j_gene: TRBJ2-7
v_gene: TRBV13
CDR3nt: TGTGTCAGCAGCTTAGTTGCTAGCCCTCAACACGAGCAGTACTTC
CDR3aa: CVSSLVASPQHEQYF

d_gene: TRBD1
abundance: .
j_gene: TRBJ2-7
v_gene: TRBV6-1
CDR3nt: TGTGCCAGCAGCACCGGGACAGGGGGCTTACGTTGGTACTTC
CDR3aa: CASSTGTGGLRWYF

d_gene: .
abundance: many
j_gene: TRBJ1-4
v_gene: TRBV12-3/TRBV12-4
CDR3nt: TGTGCCAGCAGCCCCGGGGGTGCTAATGAAAAACTGTTTTTT
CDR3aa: CASSPGGANEKLFF

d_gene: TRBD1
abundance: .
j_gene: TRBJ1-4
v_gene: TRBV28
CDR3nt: TGTGCCCGCAGGACAGGGCCCGCTAATGAAAAACTGTTTTTT
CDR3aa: CARRTGPANEKLFF

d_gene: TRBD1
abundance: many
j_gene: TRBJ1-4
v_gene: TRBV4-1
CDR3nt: TGCGCCAGCAGCCAAGATTTGTCCCGGGACAGGGGCTTCCCACTTCGCGAAAAACTGTTTTTT
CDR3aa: CASSQDLSRDRGFPLREKLFF

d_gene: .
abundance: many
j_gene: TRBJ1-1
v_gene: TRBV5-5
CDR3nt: TGTGCCAGCAGCTTGGAACGGGGCACTGAAGCTTTCTTT
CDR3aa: CASSLERGTEAFF

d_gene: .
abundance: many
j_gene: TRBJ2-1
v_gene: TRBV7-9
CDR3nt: TGTGCCAGCAGCCCTAATGAGCAGTTCTTC
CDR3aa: CASSPNEQFF

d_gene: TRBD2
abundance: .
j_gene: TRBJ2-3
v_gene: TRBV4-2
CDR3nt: TGTGCCAGCAGCCAAGTAGCGGGGGCGGGTACTGATACGCAGTATTTT
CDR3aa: CASSQVAGAGTDTQYF

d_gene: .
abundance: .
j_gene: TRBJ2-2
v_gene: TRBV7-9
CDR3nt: TGTGTCAGCGGGACCGGGGAGCTGTTTTTT
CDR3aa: CVSGTGELFF

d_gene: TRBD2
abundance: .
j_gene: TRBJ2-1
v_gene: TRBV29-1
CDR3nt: TGCAGCGTTCGGGCGGGAGTTAATGGAGAGCAGTTCTTC
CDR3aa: CSVRAGVNGEQFF

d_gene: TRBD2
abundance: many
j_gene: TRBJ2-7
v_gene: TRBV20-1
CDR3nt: TGCAGTGTAAAGTTTCGGGGACTAGCGGGAAAGAACTACGAGCAGTACTTC
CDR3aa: CSVKFRGLAGKNYEQYF

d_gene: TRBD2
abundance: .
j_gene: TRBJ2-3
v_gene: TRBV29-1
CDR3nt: TGCAGTGGGGGGGAGGAGAAGGATACGCAGTATTTT
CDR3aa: CSGGEEKDTQYF

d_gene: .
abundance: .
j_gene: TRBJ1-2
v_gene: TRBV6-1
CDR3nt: TGTGCCAGTAGGGACGACAAGGTTGTGCGAGGCTACACCTTC
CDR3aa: CASRDDKVVRGYTF

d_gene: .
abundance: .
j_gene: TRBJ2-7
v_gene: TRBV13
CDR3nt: TGTGCCAGCAGCTCGGAGGTACAGGACTACGAGCAGTACTTC
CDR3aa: CASSSEVQDYEQYF

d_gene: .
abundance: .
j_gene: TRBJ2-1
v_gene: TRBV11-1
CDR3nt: TGTGCCAGCAGCCCCACTTGGATCAGGAACGATGAGCAGTTCTTC
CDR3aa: CASSPTWIRNDEQFF

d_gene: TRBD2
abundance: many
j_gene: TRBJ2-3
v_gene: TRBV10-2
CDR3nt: TGCGCCAGCAGTCCTAGCGGGGGAGTTACAGATACGCAGTATTTT
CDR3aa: CASSPSGGVTDTQYF

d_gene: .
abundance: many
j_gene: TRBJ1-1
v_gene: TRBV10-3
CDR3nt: TGTGCCATCAGTGCCGAGAGGGAAGAGAACACTGAAGCTTTCTTT
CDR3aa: CAISAEREENTEAFF

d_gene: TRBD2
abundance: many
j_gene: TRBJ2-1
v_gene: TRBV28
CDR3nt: TGTGCCAGCATAGGACTAGCGGATTACAATGAGCAGTTCTTC
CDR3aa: CASIGLADYNEQFF

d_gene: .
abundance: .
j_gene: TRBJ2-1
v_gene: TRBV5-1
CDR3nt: TGCGCCAGCGGCACCTCCGGGACAAACTACAATAAGCAGTTCTTC
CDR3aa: CASGTSGTNYNKQFF

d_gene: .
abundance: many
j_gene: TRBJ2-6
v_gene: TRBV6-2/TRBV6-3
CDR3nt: TGTGCCAGCGTCCGCCTTGGAGGGGTCTCTGGGGCCAACGTCCTGACTTTC
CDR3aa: CASVRLGGVSGANVLTF

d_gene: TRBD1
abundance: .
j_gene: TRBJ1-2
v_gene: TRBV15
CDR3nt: TGTGCCACCAGCAGTCTCAGGGAGGGACAGGGTAACTATGGCTACACCTTC
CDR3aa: CATSSLREGQGNYGYTF

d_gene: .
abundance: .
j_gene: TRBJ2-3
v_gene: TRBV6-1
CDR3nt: TGTACCTGCAGTGTTCGACAGGTGTCCACAGATACGCAGTATTTT
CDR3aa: CTCSVRQVSTDTQYF

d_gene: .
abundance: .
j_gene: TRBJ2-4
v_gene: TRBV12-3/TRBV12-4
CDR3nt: TGTGCCAGCAAACCCCAGATGGGAAACATTCGGTACTTC
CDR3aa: CASKPQMGNIRYF

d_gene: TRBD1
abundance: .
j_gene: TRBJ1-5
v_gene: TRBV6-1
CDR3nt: TGCGCCAGCAGTCTCAGGGGGAGGCAGCCCCAGCATTTC
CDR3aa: CASSLRGRQPQHF

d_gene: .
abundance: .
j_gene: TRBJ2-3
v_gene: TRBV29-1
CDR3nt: TGCAGCATTGATGATTCAGATACGCAGTATTTT
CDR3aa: CSIDDSDTQYF

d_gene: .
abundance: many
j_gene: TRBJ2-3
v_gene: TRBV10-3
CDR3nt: TGTGCCATCAGTGGGACTCTCGAGGCCACAGATACGCAGTATTTT
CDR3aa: CAISGTLEATDTQYF

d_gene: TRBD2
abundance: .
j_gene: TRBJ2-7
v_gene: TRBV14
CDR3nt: TGTGCCGGCAGCACTGGACTAGCTGACTACGAGCAGTACTTC
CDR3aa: CAGSTGLADYEQYF

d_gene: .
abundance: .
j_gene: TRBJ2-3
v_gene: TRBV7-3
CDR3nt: TGTGACAGCAGCCTGGGGCAGGGCGCAGATACGCAGTATTTT
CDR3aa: CDSSLGQGADTQYF

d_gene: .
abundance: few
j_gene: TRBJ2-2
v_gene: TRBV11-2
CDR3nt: TGTGCCAGCAACCCCCGGCTAGGGAGGAAAACCACCGGGGAGCTGTTTTTT
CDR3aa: CASNPRLGRKTTGELFF

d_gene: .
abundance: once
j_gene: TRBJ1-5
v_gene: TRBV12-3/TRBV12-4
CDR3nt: TGTGCCAACAGCGGCGGGGGATCAGGCAATCAGCCCCAGCATTTT
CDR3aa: CANSGGGSGNQPQHF

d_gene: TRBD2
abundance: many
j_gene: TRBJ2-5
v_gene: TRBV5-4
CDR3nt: TGTGCCAGCAGCTTGGAGTTTGTGGCGGGAGGAGCCGGGGAGACCCAGTACTTC
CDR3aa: CASSLEFVAGGAGETQYF

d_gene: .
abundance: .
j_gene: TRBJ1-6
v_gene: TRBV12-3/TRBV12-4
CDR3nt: TGTGCCATCAGTTTAGGGGGGGCAGGTTCACCCCTCCACTTT
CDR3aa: CAISLGGAGSPLHF

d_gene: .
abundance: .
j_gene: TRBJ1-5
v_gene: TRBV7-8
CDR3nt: TGTGCCAGAAGCTCCTTTGGGGCCACCAATCAGCCCCAACATTTT
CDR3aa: CARSSFGATNQPQHF

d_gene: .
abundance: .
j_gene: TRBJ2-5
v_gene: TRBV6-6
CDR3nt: TGTGCCAGCAGTTGGGATAGGGCGCAGACCCTGTACTTC
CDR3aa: CASSWDRAQTLYF

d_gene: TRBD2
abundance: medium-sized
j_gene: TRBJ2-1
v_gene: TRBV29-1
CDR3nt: TGCAGCGTTGTGGCGGGAGGGCTCAATGAGCAGTTCTTC
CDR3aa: CSVVAGGLNEQFF

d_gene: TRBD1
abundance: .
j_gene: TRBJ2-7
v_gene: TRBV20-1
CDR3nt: TGCAGTGCCCCCGGACAGGGAAGCACCTCCTACGAGCAGTACTTC
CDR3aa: CSAPGQGSTSYEQYF

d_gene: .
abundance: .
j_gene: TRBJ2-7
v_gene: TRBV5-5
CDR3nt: TGCGCCAGCAGCTTGGGATCACGGGTCTCCTACGAGCACTACTTC
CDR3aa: CASSLGSRVSYEHYF

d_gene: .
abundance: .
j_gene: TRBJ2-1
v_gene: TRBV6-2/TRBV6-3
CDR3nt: TGTGCCAGCACCACGGTGTTAGTCAATGAGCAGTTCTTC
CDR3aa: CASTTVLVNEQFF

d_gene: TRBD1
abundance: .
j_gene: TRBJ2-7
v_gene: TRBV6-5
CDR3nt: TGTGCCAGCATTTACGGGACAGGGCAAACCTACGAGCAGTGCTTC
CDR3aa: CASIYGTGQTYEQCF

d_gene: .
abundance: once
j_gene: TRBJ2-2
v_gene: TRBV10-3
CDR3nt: TGTGCCATCAGCAGTACAGGGGAGGTGGACACCTGGGAGCTCTTTTTT
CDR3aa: CAISSTGEVDTWELFF

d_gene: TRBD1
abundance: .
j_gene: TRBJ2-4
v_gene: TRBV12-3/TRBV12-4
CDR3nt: TGTGCCAGCAGCGAAAGGGGGCTGGGGGCCAAAAACATTCAGTATTTC
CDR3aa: CASSERGLGAKNIQYF

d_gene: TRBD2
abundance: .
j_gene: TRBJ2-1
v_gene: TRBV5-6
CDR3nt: TGTGGCAGCAGCTTGGGAGGGCCTGCGGGAATGGGTAATGAGCAGTTCTTC
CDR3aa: CGSSLGGPAGMGNEQFF